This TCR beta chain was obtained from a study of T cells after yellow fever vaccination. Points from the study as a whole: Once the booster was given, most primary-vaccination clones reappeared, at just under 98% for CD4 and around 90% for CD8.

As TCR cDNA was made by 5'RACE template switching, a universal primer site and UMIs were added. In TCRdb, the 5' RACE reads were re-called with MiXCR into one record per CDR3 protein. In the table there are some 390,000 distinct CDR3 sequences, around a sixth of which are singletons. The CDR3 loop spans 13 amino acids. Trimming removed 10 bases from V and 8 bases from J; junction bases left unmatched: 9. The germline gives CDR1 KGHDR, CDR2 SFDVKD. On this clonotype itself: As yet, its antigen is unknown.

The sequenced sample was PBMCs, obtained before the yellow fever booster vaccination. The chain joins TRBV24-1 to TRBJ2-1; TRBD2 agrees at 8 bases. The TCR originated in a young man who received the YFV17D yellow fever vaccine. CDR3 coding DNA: TGTGCCACTCGTCGCGGGGGGTCCGATGAGCAGTTCTTC. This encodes CATRRGGSDEQFF.